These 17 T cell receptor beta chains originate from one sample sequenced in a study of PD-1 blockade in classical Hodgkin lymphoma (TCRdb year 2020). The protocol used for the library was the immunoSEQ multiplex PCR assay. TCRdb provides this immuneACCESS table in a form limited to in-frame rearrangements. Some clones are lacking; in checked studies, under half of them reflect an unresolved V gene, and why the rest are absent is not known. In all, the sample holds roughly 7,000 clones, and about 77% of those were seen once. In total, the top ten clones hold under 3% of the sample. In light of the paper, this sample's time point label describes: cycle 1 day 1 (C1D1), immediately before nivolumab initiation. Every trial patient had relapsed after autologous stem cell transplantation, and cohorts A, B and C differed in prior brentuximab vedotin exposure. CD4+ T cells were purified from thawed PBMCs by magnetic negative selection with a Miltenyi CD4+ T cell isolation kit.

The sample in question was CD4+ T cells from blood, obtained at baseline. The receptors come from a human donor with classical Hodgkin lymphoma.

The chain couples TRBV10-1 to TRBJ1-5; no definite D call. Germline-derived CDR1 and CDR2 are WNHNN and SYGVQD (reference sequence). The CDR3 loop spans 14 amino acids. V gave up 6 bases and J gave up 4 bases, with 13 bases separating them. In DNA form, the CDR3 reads TGCGCCAGCAGGACCGGGGTGACGAATCAGCCCCAGCATTTT. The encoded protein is CASRTGVTNQPQHF.

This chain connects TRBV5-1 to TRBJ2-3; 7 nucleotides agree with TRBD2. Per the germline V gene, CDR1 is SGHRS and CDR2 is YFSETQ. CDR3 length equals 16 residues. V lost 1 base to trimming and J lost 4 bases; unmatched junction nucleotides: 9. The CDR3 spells CASSLWSSGAADTQYF. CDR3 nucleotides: TGCGCCAGCAGCTTGTGGTCTAGCGGAGCGGCAGATACGCAGTATTTT.

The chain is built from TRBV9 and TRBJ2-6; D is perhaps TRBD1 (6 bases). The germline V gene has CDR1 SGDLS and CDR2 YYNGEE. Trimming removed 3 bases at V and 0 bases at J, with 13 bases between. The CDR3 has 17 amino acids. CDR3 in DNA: TGTGCCAGCAGCGCCTGGACAGCCAACTCTGGGGCCAACGTCCTGACTTTC. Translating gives CASSAWTANSGANVLTF.

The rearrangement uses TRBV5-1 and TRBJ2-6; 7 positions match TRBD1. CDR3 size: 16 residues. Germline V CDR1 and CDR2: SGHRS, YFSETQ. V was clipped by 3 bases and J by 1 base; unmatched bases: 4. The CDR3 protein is CASSSRQGSGANVLTF. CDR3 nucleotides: TGCGCCAGCAGCTCCCGACAGGGATCTGGGGCCAACGTCCTGACTTTC.

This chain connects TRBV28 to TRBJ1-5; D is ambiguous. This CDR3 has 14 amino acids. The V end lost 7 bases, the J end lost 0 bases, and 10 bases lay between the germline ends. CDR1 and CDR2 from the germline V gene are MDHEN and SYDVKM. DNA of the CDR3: TGTGCCAGCATTACGGGCTATAGCAATCAGCCCCAGCATTTT. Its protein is CASITGYSNQPQHF.

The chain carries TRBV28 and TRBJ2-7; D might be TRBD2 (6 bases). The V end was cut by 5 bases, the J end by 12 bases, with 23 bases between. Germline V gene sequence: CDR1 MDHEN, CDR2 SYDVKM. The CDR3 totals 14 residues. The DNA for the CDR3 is TGTGCCAGCAGTCCGGGAGCCGGGACCCGTCGGGGGTACTTC. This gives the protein CASSPGAGTRRGYF. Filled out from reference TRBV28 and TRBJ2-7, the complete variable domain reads DVKVTQSSRYLVKRTGEKVFLECVQDMDHENMFWYRQDPGLGLRLIYFSYDVKMKEKGDIPEGYSVSREKKERFSLILESASTNQTSMYLCASSPGAGTRRGYFGPGTRLTVT.

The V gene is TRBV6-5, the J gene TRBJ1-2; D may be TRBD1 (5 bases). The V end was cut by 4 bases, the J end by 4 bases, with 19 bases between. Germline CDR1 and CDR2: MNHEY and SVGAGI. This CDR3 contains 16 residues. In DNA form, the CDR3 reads TGTGCCAGCAGTTGGGGCCCGACAGCAAGATCCTATGGCTACACCTTC. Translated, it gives CASSWGPTARSYGYTF.

The CDR3 bases are TGCGCCAGCAGTCGTGCGGGAGGCAACAATGAGCAGTTCTTC. This translates into CASSRAGGNNEQFF. The chain joins TRBV10-1 to TRBJ2-1; TRBD2 aligns across 8 bases. V trimming: 5 bases; J trimming: 5 bases; junction bases outside the gene matches: 5. The CDR3 is 14 residues long. Germline V gene data show CDR1 as WNHNN and CDR2 as SYGVQD (reference sequence).

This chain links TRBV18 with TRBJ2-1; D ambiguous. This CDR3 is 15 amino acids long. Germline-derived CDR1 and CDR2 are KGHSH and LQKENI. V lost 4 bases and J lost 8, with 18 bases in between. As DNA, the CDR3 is TGTGCCAGCTCACGGGCGGCGGTAGGGATAGATGAGCAGTTCTTC. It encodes CASSRAAVGIDEQFF.

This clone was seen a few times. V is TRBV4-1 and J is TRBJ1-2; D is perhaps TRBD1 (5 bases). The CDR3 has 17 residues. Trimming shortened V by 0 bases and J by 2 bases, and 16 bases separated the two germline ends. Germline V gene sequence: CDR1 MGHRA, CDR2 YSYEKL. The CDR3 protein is CASSQEGAVTQNYGYTF. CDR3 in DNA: TGCGCCAGCAGCCAAGAAGGGGCAGTCACTCAGAACTATGGCTACACCTTC.

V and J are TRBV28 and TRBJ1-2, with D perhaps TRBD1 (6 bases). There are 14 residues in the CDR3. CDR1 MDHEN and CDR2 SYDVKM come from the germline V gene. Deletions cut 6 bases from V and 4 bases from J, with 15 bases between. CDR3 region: CASRPGGAGYGYTF. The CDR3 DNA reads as TGTGCCAGCAGGCCGGGGGGCGCGGGCTATGGCTACACCTTC.

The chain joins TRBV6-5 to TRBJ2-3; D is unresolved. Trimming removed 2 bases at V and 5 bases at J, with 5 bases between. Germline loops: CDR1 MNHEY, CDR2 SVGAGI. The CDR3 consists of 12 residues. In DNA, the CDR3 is TGTGCCAGCAGTTACCTAGGAGATACGCAGTATTTT. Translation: CASSYLGDTQYF.

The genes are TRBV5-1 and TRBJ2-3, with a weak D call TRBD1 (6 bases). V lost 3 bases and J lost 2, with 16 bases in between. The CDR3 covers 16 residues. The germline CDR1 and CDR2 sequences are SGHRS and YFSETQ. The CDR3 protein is CASSSQGTPSTDTQYF. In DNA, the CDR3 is TGCGCCAGCAGCTCACAGGGTACACCATCCACAGATACGCAGTATTTT. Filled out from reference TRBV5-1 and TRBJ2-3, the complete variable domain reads KAGVTQTPRYLIKTRGQQVTLSCSPISGHRSVSWYQQTPGQGLQFLFEYFSETQRNKGNFPGRFSGRQFSNSRSEMNVSTLELGDSALYLCASSSQGTPSTDTQYFGPGTRLTVL.

The DNA for the CDR3 is TGTGCCAGCAGCTTGGGACTCGTCTTTGAAGCTTTCTTT. Its protein is CASSLGLVFEAFF. J is TRBJ1-1 and V is TRBV7-9; the D gene is possibly TRBD1 (5 bases). The CDR3 contains 13 residues. Trimming pared 3 bases from V and 7 bases from J, leaving 12 bases between. In germline, CDR1 is SEHNR, CDR2 FQNEAQ (reference sequence).

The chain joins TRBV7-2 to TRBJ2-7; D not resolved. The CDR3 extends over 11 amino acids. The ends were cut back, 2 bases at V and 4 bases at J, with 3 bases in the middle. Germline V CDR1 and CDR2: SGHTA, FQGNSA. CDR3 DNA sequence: TGTGCCAGCAGCTTAAATTACGAGCAGTACTTC. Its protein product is CASSLNYEQYF.

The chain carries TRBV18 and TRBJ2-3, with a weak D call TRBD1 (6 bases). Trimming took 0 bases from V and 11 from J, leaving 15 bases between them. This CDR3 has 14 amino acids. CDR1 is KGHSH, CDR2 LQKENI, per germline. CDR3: CASSPPGLQGGQYF. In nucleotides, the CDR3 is TGTGCCAGCTCACCACCCGGTCTACAGGGTGGGCAGTATTTT.

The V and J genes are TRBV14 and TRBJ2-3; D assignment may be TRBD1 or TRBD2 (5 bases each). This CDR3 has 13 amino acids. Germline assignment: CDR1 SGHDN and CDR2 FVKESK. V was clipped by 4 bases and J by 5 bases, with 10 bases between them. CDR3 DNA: TGTGCCAGCAGCCTCCTGAGGGGAGATACGCAGTATTTT. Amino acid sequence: CASSLLRGDTQYF.